This T cell receptor beta chain was observed in a study of CD8 T cells in Susac syndrome. The V end lost 4 bases, the J end lost 6 bases, and 11 bases lay between the germline ends. Looked up from germline, CDR1 is SGHNT and CDR2 is YYREEE (reference sequence). The CDR3 extends over 12 amino acids. This clonotype came up once. With random hexamers, reverse transcription was performed on about 0.45 to 1 ug of RNA. The TCR beta CDR3 was amplified by immunoSEQ multiplex PCR across 54 Vbeta, 13 Jbeta. TCRdb redid the calling of the immunoSEQ multiplex PCR reads with MiXCR, one entry per CDR3 protein. The sample lists 150,000 to 250,000 distinct CDR3 sequences, 90% to 95% occurring once.

The receptor was derived from a human donor with multiple sclerosis. The J gene is TRBJ2-7, the V gene TRBV5-4; no clear D gene. Sequencing was carried out using CD4+ T cells from PBMCs. Here the CDR3 DNA reads TGTGCCAGCAGCCAAAATTGGGGCGAGCAGTACTTC. Encoded protein: CASSQNWGEQYF.